The 5 T cell receptor beta chains given below trace back to one sample, sequenced in a study of technical replicates of blood from a few donors. TCRdb keeps only in-frame clones here, not all; method: immunoSEQ multiplex PCR. In the table there are some 76,000 clones, 95% to 98% of which are singletons. Sequencing was done on a sample of T cells isolated from PBMCs. These TCRs come from a human donor in good health.

The rearrangement links TRBV4-2 to TRBJ2-1, with 10 bases matching TRBD2. The V gene's germline CDR1 is LGHNA and CDR2 YNFKEQ. The CDR3 has 16 residues. J gave up 8 bases and V 0 bases, and 7 bases lay outside the gene matches. Written as DNA, the CDR3 is TGTGCCAGCAGCCAAGATTCCCCTAGCGGGAGCGATGAGCAGTTCTTC. Translating gives CASSQDSPSGSDEQFF.

The CDR3 nucleotides are TGCGCCAGCAGCTTAGGACAGCCTAACACTGAAGCTTTCTTT. Protein product: CASSLGQPNTEAFF. The rearrangement links TRBV5-1 to TRBJ1-1, with TRBD1 as a possible D gene (6 bases). V was clipped by 2 bases and J by 2 bases, with 10 bases between them. The CDR3 spans 14 residues. The germline CDR1 and CDR2 sequences are SGHRS and YFSETQ.

The chain is built from TRBV7-3 and TRBJ2-7, with no clear D. Germline V gives CDR1 SGHTA, CDR2 FQGTGA. Between the trimmed V and J ends, which lost 1 base and 5 bases, there was a span of 9 bases. The CDR3 totals 13 residues. The CDR3 sequence: CASSLNVFNEQYF. CDR3 nucleotide sequence: TGTGCCAGCAGCTTAAATGTCTTTAACGAGCAGTACTTC.

The chain combines TRBV7-6 with TRBJ2-3; 10 bases agree with TRBD2. Looked up from germline, CDR1 is SGHVS and CDR2 is FNYEAQ. With 1 base clipped from V and 5 bases from J, the junction kept 12 bases outside the gene matches. This CDR3 contains 18 residues. CDR3 amino acids: CASSLEVAGGSLVDTQYF. CDR3 coding DNA: TGTGCCAGCAGCTTAGAGGTAGCGGGAGGATCCCTGGTAGATACGCAGTATTTT.

V is TRBV7-3 and J is TRBJ1-1; no reliable D call. Trimming took off 2 bases at V and 0 bases at J, with 4 bases between the two ends. This CDR3 has 13 amino acids. Germline V gives CDR1 SGHTA, CDR2 FQGTGA. The CDR3 sequence is CASSLYLNTEAFF. The CDR3 nucleotides read TGTGCCAGCAGCTTATATTTGAACACTGAAGCTTTCTTT.